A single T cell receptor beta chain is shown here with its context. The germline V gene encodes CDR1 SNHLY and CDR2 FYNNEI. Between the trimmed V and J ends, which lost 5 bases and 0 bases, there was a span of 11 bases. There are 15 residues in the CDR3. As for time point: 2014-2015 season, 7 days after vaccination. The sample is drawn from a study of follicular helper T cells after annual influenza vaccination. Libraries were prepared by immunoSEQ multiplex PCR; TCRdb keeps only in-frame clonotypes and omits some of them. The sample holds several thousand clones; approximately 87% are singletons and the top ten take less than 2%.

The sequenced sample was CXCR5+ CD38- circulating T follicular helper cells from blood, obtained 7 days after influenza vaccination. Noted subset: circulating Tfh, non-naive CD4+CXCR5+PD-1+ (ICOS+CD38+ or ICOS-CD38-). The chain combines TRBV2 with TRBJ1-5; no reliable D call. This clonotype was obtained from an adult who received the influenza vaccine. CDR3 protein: CASSRAVPSNQPQHF. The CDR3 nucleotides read TGTGCCAGCAGTCGGGCAGTCCCTAGCAATCAGCCCCAGCATTTT.